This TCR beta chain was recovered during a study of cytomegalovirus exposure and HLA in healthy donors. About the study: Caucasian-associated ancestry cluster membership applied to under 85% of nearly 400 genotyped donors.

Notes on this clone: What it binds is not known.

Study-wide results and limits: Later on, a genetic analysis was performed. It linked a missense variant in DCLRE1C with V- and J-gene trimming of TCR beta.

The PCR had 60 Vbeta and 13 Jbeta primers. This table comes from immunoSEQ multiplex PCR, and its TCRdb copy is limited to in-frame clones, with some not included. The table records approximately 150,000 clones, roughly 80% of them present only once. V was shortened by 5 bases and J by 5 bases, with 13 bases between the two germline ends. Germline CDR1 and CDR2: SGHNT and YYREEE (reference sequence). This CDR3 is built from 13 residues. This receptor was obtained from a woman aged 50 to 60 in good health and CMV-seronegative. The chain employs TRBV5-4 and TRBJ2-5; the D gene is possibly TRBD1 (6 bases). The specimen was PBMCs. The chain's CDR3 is CASRATGSETQYF. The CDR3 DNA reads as TGTGCCAGCAGGGCTACAGGGTCGGAGACCCAGTACTTC.